The 3 T cell receptor beta chains reported below all come from one sample, sequenced in a study of T cell repertoires in cytomegalovirus infection. TCRdb re-analysed the reads in MiXCR, keeping a single row per CDR3 protein. There are around 25,000 distinct CDR3 sequences in the sample; about 23% occur only once, and about 90% lies in the top ten. Antigen specificity for these receptors is unknown. The starting material was CD8+ T cells from cultured PBMCs, obtained from culture after CMV antigen stimulation. The receptors derive from a human donor in good health (CMV status not recorded). Some clones in this sample may be carry-over from other donors' samples.

This chain links TRBV12-3 or TRBV12-4 with TRBJ2-2; 10 positions match TRBD2. The V gene end was trimmed by 3 bases and the J gene end by 6 bases; junction bases not matched to a gene: 10. The CDR3 extends over 17 amino acids. CDR3 bases: TGTGCCAGCAGTTTGGGACTAGCGTTGGGCGACGCCGGGGAGCTGTTTTTT. This encodes CASSLGLALGDAGELFF.

In this sample, this clonotype turned up many times. The chain links TRBV4-1 to TRBJ2-6; D not certain. This CDR3 has 16 amino acids. The V gene lost 0 bases and the J gene lost 0 bases, with 6 bases spanning the gap. Germline-derived CDR1 and CDR2 are MGHRA and YSYEKL. The CDR3 nucleotides are TGCGCCAGCAGCCAAGATCCCCCCTCTGGGGCCAACGTCCTGACTTTC. It specifies CASSQDPPSGANVLTF.

This clonotype was counted at least ten times. The chain has TRBV28 and TRBJ2-7, with 7 bases aligning to TRBD1. From germline, CDR1 is MDHEN and CDR2 SYDVKM. This CDR3 contains 16 residues. V trimming: 4 bases; J trimming: 2 bases; junction bases outside the gene matches: 11. The CDR3 is CASSSTRRTGTYEQYF. The CDR3 region has the DNA TGTGCCAGCAGTTCTACTCGAAGGACAGGAACCTACGAGCAGTACTTC. Full variable domain (rest looked up from reference TRBV28 and TRBJ2-7): DVKVTQSSRYLVKRTGEKVFLECVQDMDHENMFWYRQDPGLGLRLIYFSYDVKMKEKGDIPEGYSVSREKKERFSLILESASTNQTSMYLCASSSTRRTGTYEQYFGPGTRLTVT.